These T cell receptor beta chains were read from a single sample in a study of blood T cells in healthy people across ages. Via MiXCR, TCRdb re-called the 5' RACE reads, giving one row per CDR3 protein. The data hold about 1 million distinct CDR3 sequences, with 35% to 55% observed a single time. Sequences were obtained from blood. The receptors were sampled from a woman aged 55 to 70 in good health. Both conserved end residues are part of each CDR3. The D gene is left open where the match is weak. Clone size is stated in some rows and not others, as once, few, many or a class when expanded.

TRBD2	-	TRBV28	TRBJ2-3	TGTGCCAGTCCTCCAGCGGGGCGCACAGATACGCAGTATTTT	CASPPAGRTDTQYF
TRBD1	-	TRBV20-1	TRBJ1-2	TGCAGTGCTAGTCCGACAGGGGGGCATGACTATGGCTACACCTTC	CSASPTGGHDYGYTF
TRBD1	once	TRBV18	TRBJ2-1	TGTGCCAGCTCACTCTTCACCGGGACAGGGGTCAATGAGCAGTTCTTC	CASSLFTGTGVNEQFF
TRBD2	-	TRBV7-8	TRBJ2-3	TGTGCCAGCAGCTCGAACTTAAGACTAGCGGGATTCCCAGATACGCAGTATTTT	CASSSNLRLAGFPDTQYF
TRBD2	few	TRBV20-1	TRBJ2-1	TGCAGTGCTAGCGAAACTAGCGGGAGGGCCACTGAGCAGTTCTTC	CSASETSGRATEQFF
-	few	TRBV10-3	TRBJ2-7	TGTGCCATCAGCGCTCCGGGCTACAATGAGCAGTACTTC	CAISAPGYNEQYF
-	many	TRBV29-1	TRBJ2-1	TGCAGCGTTGACCAGGCGGGACTCTACAATGAGCAGTTCTTC	CSVDQAGLYNEQFF
TRBD1	few	TRBV12-3/TRBV12-4	TRBJ2-7	TGTGCCAGCAGTTTAACCACAGGGGACCAGCAGTACTTC	CASSLTTGDQQYF
-	-	TRBV7-4	TRBJ2-5	TGTGCCAGCAGCTTCCCAACCGACAATGAGCAGTACTTC	CASSFPTDNEQYF
TRBD2	-	TRBV27	TRBJ2-3	TGTGCCAGCACCCTACTAGCGGGAGATAGGACAGATACGCAGTATTTT	CASTLLAGDRTDTQYF
-	-	TRBV20-1	TRBJ2-3	TGCAGTGCGAGGCAAGGGGTCGGCACAGATACGCAGTATTTT	CSARQGVGTDTQYF
TRBD1	few	TRBV3-1	TRBJ2-3	TGTGCCAGCAGCCTTGACAGGGGAGTAAAGGCGGACACAGATACGCAGTATTTT	CASSLDRGVKADTDTQYF
-	-	TRBV3-1	TRBJ2-7	TGTGCCAGCAGCCAAGAACCGAACCCCTACGAGCAGTACTTC	CASSQEPNPYEQYF
-	-	TRBV20-1	TRBJ2-7	TGCAGTGCTAGAGGTCTCAACGAGCAGTACTTC	CSARGLNEQYF
TRBD2	-	TRBV4-2	TRBJ2-3	TGTGCCAGCAGCCAAGTTGGTCCCGCGGGAGGTCGCACAGATACGCAGTATTTT	CASSQVGPAGGRTDTQYF
-	few	TRBV20-1	TRBJ2-3	TGCAGTGCTAGAGGTCAAGAGAGCACAGATACGCAGTATTTT	CSARGQESTDTQYF
TRBD1	few	TRBV7-2	TRBJ2-5	TGTGCCAGCAGCCGGGACAGGTTAGCTCAAGAGACCCAGTACTTC	CASSRDRLAQETQYF
-	-	TRBV3-1	TRBJ2-1	TGTGCCAGCAGCCAAGTCAGTGGCTACAATGAGCAGTTCTTC	CASSQVSGYNEQFF
-	many	TRBV28	TRBJ2-6	TGTGCCAGCAGTTTACCTGACTACTCTGGGGCCAACGTCCTGACTTTC	CASSLPDYSGANVLTF
-	-	TRBV28	TRBJ2-1	TGTGCCAGCAGCAAAGCTTACGGTGGGATTGGGAAGAGGGGTGAGCAGTTCTTC	CASSKAYGGIGKRGEQFF
TRBD2	few	TRBV10-3	TRBJ2-3	TGTGCCATCAGTGAGACCCCGGGAGGTAGCGCAGATACGCAGTATTTT	CAISETPGGSADTQYF
-	-	TRBV20-1	TRBJ1-5	TGCAGTGCTAGGAGAAGGGGGAGCAATCAGCCCCAGCATTTT	CSARRRGSNQPQHF
TRBD1	-	TRBV20-1	TRBJ2-7	TGCAGTGCAGACAGGGAGAACTTGGGCGAGCAGTACTTC	CSADRENLGEQYF
-	-	TRBV25-1	TRBJ2-2	TGTGCCAGCAGTGTCCGGGCCGTTAACACCGGGGAGCTGTTTTTT	CASSVRAVNTGELFF
TRBD2	-	TRBV29-1	TRBJ2-3	TGCAGCGCCGGTAGCGGGAGCGTGGGCACAGATACGCAGTATTTT	CSAGSGSVGTDTQYF
TRBD1	-	TRBV5-4	TRBJ2-7	TGTGCCAGCAGCTTGGGCGGGACAGGAAGGTTCAGCGAGCAGTACTTC	CASSLGGTGRFSEQYF
TRBD2	-	TRBV12-3/TRBV12-4	TRBJ2-1	TGTGCCAGCAGCCACCCGGGAGGGCGGAATGAGCAGTTCTTC	CASSHPGGRNEQFF
-	many	TRBV5-1	TRBJ2-5	TGCGCCAGCAGCTTGGCAACCGTGGGGGAGACCCAGTACTTC	CASSLATVGETQYF
-	-	TRBV20-1	TRBJ2-7	TGCAGTGCTACACGGGGGGCTGCTTCGTACGAGCAGTACTTC	CSATRGAASYEQYF
TRBD1	once	TRBV13	TRBJ2-5	TGTGCCAGCAGCTGGACAGGGGCCGCCTCCAGGGGGCAGTACTTC	CASSWTGAASRGQYF
-	-	TRBV5-1	TRBJ2-7	TGCGCCAGCAGCATTGGGGATGCTACATACAATGAGCAGTACTTC	CASSIGDATYNEQYF
TRBD1	-	TRBV5-1	TRBJ2-3	TGCGCCAGCAGCTCAGGGACAGGGGGTTACGATACGCAGTATTTT	CASSSGTGGYDTQYF
TRBD1	few	TRBV27	TRBJ2-7	TGTGCCAGCAGCTTGGTAAGGACAGGCGGCTTCTTCTACGAGCAGTACTTC	CASSLVRTGGFFYEQYF
-	few	TRBV12-3/TRBV12-4	TRBJ2-7	TGTGCCAGCAGCCCTTCAGGGTTGGGTGAGCAGTACTTC	CASSPSGLGEQYF
-	many	TRBV6-6	TRBJ1-2	TGTGCCAGCAGTTACCCGGGTCTCGCGGGTGGCTACACCTTC	CASSYPGLAGGYTF
-	few	TRBV12-3/TRBV12-4	TRBJ1-2	TGTGCCAGCAGTTTGGGAAGCGGGGTAGGAGGCTACACCTTC	CASSLGSGVGGYTF
TRBD2	-	TRBV19	TRBJ2-7	TGTGCCAGTAGTATCGGGAGGAGCTCCTACGAGCAGTACTTC	CASSIGRSSYEQYF
TRBD2	many	TRBV7-3	TRBJ2-5	TGTGCCAGCAGCCCTAGCGGGAGGCCCCCAGAGACCCAGTACTTC	CASSPSGRPPETQYF
-	-	TRBV28	TRBJ2-7	TGTGCCAGCAGTTTCCAGGAAGCCTACGAGCAGTACTTC	CASSFQEAYEQYF
-	-	TRBV6-2/TRBV6-3	TRBJ2-7	TGTGCCAGCAGTTACTCCCTTTCCCTTAGCGGTGCATGGAATGAGCAGTACTTC	CASSYSLSLSGAWNEQYF
-	-	TRBV13	TRBJ2-1	TGTGCCAGCAGCTTAGGTTCCGGTTTCTACAATGAGCAGTTCTTC	CASSLGSGFYNEQFF
TRBD1	many	TRBV20-1	TRBJ2-7	TGCAGTGCTCGATGGACAGGGATTAGCCCCGAGCAGTACTTC	CSARWTGISPEQYF
-	-	TRBV4-1	TRBJ2-5	TGCGCCAGCAGCCGGAGCCCTTCAGGTTTCGAGCGGTACTTC	CASSRSPSGFERYF
-	-	TRBV4-2	TRBJ1-5	TGTGCCAGCAGCCAAAGAAGCAATCAGCCCCAGCATTTT	CASSQRSNQPQHF
TRBD1	many	TRBV7-2	TRBJ2-5	TGTGCCAGCAGCTCCTGGACAGGGGCCACCCAAGAGACCCAGTACTTC	CASSSWTGATQETQYF